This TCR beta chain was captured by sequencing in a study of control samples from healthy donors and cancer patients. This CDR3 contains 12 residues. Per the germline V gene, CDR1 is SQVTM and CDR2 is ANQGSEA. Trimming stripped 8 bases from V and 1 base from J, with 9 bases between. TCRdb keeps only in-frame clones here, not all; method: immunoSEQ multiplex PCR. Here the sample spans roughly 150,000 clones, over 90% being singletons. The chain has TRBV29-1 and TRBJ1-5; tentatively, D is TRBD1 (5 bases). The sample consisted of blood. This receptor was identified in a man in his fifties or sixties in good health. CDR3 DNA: TGCAGCACCCGGGACAGCAATCAGCCCCAGCATTTT. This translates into CSTRDSNQPQHF.